This T cell receptor beta chain was captured by sequencing in a study of identical twins. Study-wide points: Not following the same donors, the study drew its conclusions from cross-sectional statistical analysis. Shared out-of-frame alpha sequences (those common to twins) showed excess low generation probability. Models underestimated TCR alpha sharing (out-of-frame) in monozygotic twins.

The table lists this clonotype with a few counts. The antigen remains unidentified. Between the trimmed V and J ends, which lost 5 bases and 7 bases, there was a span of 18 bases. Germline assignment: CDR1 SGHTA and CDR2 FQGNSA. The CDR3 spans 15 residues. Unique molecular identifiers were present on cDNA, and template switching added a universal primer site. MiXCR, run by TCRdb on the 5' RACE reads, gives a single entry per CDR3 protein. The table lists about 500,000 distinct CDR3 sequences, 14% of them singletons. The same specimen was also included in a second study, on yellow fever vaccine responses in identical twins.

The V gene is TRBV7-2, the J gene TRBJ1-3, with D possibly matching TRBD1 (6 bases). The sample comprised CD4+ T cells sorted from blood. The clonotype comes from a woman between 18 and 29 years old in good health. The CDR3 nucleotides are TGTGCCAGCAGCCGTGGGGGGCAGGGTCTGAACACCATATATTTT. Translating gives CASSRGGQGLNTIYF.